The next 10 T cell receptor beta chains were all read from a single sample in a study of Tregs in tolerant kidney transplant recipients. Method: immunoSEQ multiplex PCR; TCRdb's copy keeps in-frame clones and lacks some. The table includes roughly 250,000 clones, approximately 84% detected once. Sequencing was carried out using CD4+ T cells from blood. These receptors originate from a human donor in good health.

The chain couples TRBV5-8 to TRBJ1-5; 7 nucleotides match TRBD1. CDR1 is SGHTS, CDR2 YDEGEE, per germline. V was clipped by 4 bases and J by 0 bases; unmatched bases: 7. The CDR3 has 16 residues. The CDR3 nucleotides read TGTGCCAGCAGCCCCGGGACAGCGTATAGCAATCAGCCCCAGCATTTT. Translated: CASSPGTAYSNQPQHF.

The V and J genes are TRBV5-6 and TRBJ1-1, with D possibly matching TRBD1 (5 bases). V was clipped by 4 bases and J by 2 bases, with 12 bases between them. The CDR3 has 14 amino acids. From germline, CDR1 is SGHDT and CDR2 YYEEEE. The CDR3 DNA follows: TGTGCCAGCAGCCCCGGGACTGACAACACTGAAGCTTTCTTT. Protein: CASSPGTDNTEAFF.

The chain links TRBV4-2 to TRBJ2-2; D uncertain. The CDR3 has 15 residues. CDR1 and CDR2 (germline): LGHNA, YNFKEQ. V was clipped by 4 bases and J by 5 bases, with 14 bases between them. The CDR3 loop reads CASSPILDRTGELFF. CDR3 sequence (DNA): TGTGCCAGCAGCCCAATCCTAGATCGGACCGGGGAGCTGTTTTTT.

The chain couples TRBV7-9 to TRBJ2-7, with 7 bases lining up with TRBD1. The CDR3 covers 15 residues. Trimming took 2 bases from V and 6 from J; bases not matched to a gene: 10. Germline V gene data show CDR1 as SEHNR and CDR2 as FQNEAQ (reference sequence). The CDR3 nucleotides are TGTGCCAGCAGCTTACTCGGACAGGCCCGGGGCGAGCAGTACTTC. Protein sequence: CASSLLGQARGEQYF.

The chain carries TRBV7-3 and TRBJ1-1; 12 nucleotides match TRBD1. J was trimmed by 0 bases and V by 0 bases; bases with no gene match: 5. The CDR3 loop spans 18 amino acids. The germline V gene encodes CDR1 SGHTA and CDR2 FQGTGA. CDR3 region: CASSLTGTGGFMNTEAFF. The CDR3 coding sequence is TGTGCCAGCAGCTTAACGGGGACAGGGGGCTTTATGAACACTGAAGCTTTCTTT.

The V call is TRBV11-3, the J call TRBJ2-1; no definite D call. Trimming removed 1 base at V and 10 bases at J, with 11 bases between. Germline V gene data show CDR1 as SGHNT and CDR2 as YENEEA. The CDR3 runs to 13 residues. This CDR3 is CASSLAYQAEQFF. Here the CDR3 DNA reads TGTGCCAGCAGCTTAGCCTATCAAGCCGAGCAGTTCTTC.

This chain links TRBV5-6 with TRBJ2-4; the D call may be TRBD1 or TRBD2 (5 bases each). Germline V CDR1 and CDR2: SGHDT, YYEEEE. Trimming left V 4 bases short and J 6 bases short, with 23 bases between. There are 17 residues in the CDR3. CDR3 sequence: CASSQLPPGAGLNIQYF. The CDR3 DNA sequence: TGTGCCAGCAGCCAATTGCCTCCCGGGGCCGGATTAAACATTCAGTACTTC. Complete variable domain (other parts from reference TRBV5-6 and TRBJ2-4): DAGVTQSPTHLIKTRGQQVTLRCSPKSGHDTVSWYQQALGQGPQFIFQYYEEEERQRGNFPDRFSGHQFPNYSSELNVNALLLGDSALYLCASSQLPPGAGLNIQYFGAGTRLSVL.

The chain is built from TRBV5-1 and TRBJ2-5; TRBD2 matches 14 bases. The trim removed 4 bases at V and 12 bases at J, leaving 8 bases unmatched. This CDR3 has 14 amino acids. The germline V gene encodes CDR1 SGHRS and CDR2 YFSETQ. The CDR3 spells CASSPGLAGEVEYF. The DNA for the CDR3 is TGCGCCAGCAGCCCGGGACTAGCGGGGGAGGTGGAGTACTTC.

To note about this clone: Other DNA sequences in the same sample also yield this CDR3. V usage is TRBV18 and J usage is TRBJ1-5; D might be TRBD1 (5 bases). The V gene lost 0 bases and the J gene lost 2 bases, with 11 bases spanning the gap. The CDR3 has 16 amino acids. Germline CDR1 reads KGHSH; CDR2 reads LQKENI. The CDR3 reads CASSPPGTGGNQPQHF. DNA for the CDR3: TGTGCCAGCTCACCACCGGGCACAGGAGGCAATCAGCCCCAGCATTTT.

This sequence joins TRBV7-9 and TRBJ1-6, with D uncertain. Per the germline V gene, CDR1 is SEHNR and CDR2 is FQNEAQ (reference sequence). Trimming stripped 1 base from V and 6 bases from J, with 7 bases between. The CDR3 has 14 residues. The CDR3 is CASSLENFNSPLHF. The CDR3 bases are TGTGCCAGCAGCTTAGAAAATTTTAATTCACCCCTCCACTTT.